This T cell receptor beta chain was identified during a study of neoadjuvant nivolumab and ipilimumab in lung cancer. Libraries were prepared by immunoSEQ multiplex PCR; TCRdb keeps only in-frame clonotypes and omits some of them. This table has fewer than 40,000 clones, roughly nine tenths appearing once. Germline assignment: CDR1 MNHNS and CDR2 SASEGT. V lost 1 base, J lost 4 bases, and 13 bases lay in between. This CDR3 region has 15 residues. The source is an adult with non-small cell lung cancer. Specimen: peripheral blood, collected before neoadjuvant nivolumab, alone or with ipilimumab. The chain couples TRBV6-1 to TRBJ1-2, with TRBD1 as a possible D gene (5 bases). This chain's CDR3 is CASSEGDGSGYGYTF. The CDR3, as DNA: TGTGCCAGCAGTGAAGGGGACGGCTCAGGCTATGGCTACACCTTC.